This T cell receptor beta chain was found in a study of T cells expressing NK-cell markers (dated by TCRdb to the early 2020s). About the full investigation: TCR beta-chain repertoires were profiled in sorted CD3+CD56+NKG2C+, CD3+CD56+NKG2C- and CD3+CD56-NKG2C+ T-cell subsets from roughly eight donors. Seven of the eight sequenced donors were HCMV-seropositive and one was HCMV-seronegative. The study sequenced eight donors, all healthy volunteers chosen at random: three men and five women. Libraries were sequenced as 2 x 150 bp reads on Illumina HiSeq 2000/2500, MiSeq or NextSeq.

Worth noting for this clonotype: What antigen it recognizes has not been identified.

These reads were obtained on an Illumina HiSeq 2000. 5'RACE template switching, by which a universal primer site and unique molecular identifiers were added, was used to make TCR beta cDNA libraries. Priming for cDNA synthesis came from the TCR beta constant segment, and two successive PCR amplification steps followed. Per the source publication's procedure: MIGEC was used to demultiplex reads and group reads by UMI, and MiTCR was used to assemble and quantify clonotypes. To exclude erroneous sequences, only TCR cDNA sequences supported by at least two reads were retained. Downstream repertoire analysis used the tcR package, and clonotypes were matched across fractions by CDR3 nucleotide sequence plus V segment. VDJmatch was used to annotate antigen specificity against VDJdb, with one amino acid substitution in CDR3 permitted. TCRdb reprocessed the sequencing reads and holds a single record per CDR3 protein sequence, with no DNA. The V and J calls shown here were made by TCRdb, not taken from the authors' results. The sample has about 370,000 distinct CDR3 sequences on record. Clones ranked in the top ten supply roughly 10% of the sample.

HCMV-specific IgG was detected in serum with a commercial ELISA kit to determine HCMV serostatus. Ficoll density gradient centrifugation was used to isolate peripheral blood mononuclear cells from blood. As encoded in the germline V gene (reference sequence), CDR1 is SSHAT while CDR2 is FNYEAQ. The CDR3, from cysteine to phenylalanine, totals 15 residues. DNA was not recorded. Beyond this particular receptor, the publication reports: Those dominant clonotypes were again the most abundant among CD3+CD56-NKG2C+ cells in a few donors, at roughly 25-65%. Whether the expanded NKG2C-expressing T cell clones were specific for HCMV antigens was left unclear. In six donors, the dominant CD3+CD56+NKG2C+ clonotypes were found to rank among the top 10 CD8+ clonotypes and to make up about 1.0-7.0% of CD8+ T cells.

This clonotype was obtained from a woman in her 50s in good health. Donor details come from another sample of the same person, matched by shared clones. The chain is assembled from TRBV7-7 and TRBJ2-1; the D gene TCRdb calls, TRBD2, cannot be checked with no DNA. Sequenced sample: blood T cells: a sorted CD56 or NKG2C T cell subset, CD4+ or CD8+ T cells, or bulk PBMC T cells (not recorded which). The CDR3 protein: CASSLGLAGAFEQFF.